This entry describes one T cell receptor beta chain. Assay used: immunoSEQ multiplex PCR; TCRdb lists only in-frame clones, some missing. The table includes about 320,000 clones, 85% to 90% detected once. These data belong to a study of blood T cell repertoires in COVID-19. Seattle's enrolled individuals joined amid active infection and were then monitored longitudinally. Between the trimmed V and J ends, which lost 2 bases and 10 bases, there was a span of 12 bases. Germline V gene sequence: CDR1 MNHEY, CDR2 SMNVEV (reference sequence). The CDR3 is 14 amino acids. This TCR was recovered from a woman in her thirties with COVID-19, enrolled during active disease. The chain uses TRBV27 and TRBJ1-6, with D unclear. Specimen: peripheral blood. The CDR3 DNA follows: TGTGCCAGCAGTTTAAGGACGCCGGGGTCACCCCTCCACTTT. Encoded protein: CASSLRTPGSPLHF.